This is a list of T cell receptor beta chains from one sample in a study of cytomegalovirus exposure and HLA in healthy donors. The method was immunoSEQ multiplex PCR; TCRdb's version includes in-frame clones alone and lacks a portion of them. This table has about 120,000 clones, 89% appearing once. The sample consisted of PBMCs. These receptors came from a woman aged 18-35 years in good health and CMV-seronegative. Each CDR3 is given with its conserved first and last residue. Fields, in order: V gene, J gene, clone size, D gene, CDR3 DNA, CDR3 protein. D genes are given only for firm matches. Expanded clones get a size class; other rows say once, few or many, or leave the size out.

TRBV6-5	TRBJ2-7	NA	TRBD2	TGTGCCAGCAGTTACTCGATTGGCCTAGCGGGACACCAGTACTTC	CASSYSIGLAGHQYF
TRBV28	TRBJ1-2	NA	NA	TGTGCCAGCAGTTTAGCCAGGGACTATGGCTACACCTTC	CASSLARDYGYTF
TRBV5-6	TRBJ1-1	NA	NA	TGTGCCAGCAGCTCGGGTTCGGAAGCTTTCTTT	CASSSGSEAFF
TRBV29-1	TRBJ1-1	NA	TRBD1	TGCAGCGTTGAGGTCCAGGGGGGCACCACTGAAGCTTTCTTT	CSVEVQGGTTEAFF
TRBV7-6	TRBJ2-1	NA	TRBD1	TGTGCCAGCAGCTACAGGGGTGAGCAGTTCTTC	CASSYRGEQFF
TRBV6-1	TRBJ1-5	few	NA	TGTGCCAGCAGTGAAGTCGACAGCGGCAATCAGCCCCAGCATTTT	CASSEVDSGNQPQHF
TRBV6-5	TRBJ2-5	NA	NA	TGTGCCACGGCTGGGACAATCCAAGAGACCCAGTACTTC	CATAGTIQETQYF
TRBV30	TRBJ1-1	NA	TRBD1	TGTGCCTGGAGTGTAGCAGGGGGTTGGACTGAAGCTTTCTTT	CAWSVAGGWTEAFF
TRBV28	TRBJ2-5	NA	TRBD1	TGTGCCAGCAGGGGACAGGGGCCATGGGGGGGACAAGAGACCCAGTACTTC	CASRGQGPWGGQETQYF
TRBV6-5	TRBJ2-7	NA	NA	TGTGCCAGCAGTTGGAGGGTCCTTAAGCGGAACGAGCAGTACTTC	CASSWRVLKRNEQYF
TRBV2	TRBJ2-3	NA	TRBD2	TGTGCCAGCAGTGCAGCGGGGGGGCTCACAGATACGCAGTATTTT	CASSAAGGLTDTQYF
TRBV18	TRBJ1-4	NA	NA	TGTGCCAGCTCACCATCTGAGGTCCGACTCAGTGAAAAACTGTTTTTT	CASSPSEVRLSEKLFF
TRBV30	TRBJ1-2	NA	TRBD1	TGTGCCTGGCATCTAACAGGGGGTGGCTACACCTTC	CAWHLTGGGYTF
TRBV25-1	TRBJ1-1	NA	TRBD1	TGTGCCAGCAGTGATGAAGGGACAGGGAACACTGAAGCTTTCTTT	CASSDEGTGNTEAFF
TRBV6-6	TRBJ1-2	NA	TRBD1	TGTGCCGTCGACAGGGAGCACTATGGCTACACCTTC	CAVDREHYGYTF
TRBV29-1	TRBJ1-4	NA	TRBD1	TGCAGCGTTCAGGACAGGCCGAATGAAAAACTGTTTTTT	CSVQDRPNEKLFF
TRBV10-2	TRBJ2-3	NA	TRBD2	TGCGCCAGCAGTGTAGCGGGACCCACAGATACGCAGTATTTT	CASSVAGPTDTQYF
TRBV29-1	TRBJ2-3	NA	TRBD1	TGCAGCGTTTTTCTCGGGACAGGGGGCACAGATACGCAGTATTTT	CSVFLGTGGTDTQYF
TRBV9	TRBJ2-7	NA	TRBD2	TGTGCCAGCAGCGTAGGAAGCGGGAGGTCTTACGAGCAGTACTTC	CASSVGSGRSYEQYF
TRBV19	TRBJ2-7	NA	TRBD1	TGTGCCAGTAGTATCGGGGGACAGGGGTTTTACGAGCAGTACTTC	CASSIGGQGFYEQYF
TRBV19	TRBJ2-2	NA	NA	TGTGCCAGTAGTCCCCTCCTAAACACCGGGGAGCTGTTTTTT	CASSPLLNTGELFF
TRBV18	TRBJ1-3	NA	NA	TGTGCCAGCTCACCACCCCAAGACTTTCCTGGAAACACCATATATTTT	CASSPPQDFPGNTIYF
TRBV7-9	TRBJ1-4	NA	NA	TGTGCCAGCAGCCCGGTGGGCGGGTCAACTAATGAAAAACTGTTTTTT	CASSPVGGSTNEKLFF
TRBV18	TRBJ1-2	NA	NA	TGTGCCAGCTCACCCCGAACGGAACTACGCGGCTACACCTTC	CASSPRTELRGYTF
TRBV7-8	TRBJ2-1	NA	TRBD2	TGTGCCAGCAGACCGAGCGGGGGAGGTCCCTACAATGAGCAGTTCTTC	CASRPSGGGPYNEQFF
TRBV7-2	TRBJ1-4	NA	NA	TGTGCCAGCAGCTTAGGGGGCGCAGTTGAAAAACTGTTTTTT	CASSLGGAVEKLFF
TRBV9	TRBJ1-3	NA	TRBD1	TGTGCCAGCAGCGACAGGGGAAGCTCTGGAAACACCATATATTTT	CASSDRGSSGNTIYF
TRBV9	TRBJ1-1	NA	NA	TGTGCCAGCAGCGAAATAGACAGGAGGACTGAAGCTTTCTTT	CASSEIDRRTEAFF
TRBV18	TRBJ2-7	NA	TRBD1	TGTGCCAGCTCACCGGGGACAGATTACGAGCAGTACTTC	CASSPGTDYEQYF